This T cell receptor (beta chain) emerged from a study of T cell repertoires in ileal Crohn's disease. As to time point: neoterminal ileum biopsy at postoperative endoscopy, about 6 months after surgery. Sequencing used immunoSEQ multiplex PCR; TCRdb keeps in-frame clones, though not all of them. The profile shows more than 50,000 clones, about 89% of them singletons. V lost 5 bases and J lost 7, with 17 bases in between. Germline V lookup: CDR1 SGHVS, CDR2 FQNEAQ. This CDR3 contains 14 residues. The chain couples TRBV7-8 to TRBJ1-1; D is undetermined. The receptor's source is an adult with Crohn's disease. Material for sequencing was ileal tissue. The CDR3 here is CASSRLRDYHEAFF. The CDR3 coding sequence is TGTGCCAGCAGCCGACTTCGGGATTACCATGAAGCTTTCTTT.